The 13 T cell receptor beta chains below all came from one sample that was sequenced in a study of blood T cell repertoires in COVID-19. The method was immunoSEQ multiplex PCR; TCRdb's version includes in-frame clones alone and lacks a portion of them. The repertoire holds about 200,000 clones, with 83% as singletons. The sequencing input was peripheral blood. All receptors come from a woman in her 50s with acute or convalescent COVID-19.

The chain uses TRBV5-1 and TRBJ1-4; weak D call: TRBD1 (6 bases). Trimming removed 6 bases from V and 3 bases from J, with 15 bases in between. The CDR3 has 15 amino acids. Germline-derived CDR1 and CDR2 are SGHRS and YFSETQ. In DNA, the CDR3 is TGCGCCAGCAAGGAGCAGGGGTCGTCTAATGAAAAACTGTTTTTT. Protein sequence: CASKEQGSSNEKLFF.

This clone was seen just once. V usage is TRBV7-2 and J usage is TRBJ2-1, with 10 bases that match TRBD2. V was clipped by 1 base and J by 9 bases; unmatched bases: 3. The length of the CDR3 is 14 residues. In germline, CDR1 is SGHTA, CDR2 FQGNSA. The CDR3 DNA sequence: TGTGCCAGCAGCTTAGATACTAGCGGGATTGAGCAGTTCTTC. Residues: CASSLDTSGIEQFF. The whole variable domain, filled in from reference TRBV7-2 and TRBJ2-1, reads GAGVSQSPSNKVTEKGKDVELRCDPISGHTALYWYRQSLGQGLEFLIYFQGNSAPDKSGLPSDRFSAERTGGSVSTLTIQRTQQEDSAVYLCASSLDTSGIEQFFGPGTRLTVL.

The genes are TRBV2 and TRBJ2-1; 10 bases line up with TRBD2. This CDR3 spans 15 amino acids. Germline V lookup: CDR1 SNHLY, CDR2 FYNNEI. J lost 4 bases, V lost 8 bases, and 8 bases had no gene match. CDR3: CASHEGLALYNEQFF. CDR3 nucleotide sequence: TGTGCCAGCCATGAGGGACTAGCGCTTTACAATGAGCAGTTCTTC.

The CDR3 DNA is TGTGCCAGCAGAACAGCTAACTATGGCTACACCTTC. This translates into CASRTANYGYTF. The chain is built from TRBV6-5 and TRBJ1-2; unclear D gene. V was cut by 6 bases and J by 0 bases, with 5 bases left in between. Germline-derived CDR1 and CDR2 are MNHEY and SVGAGI. This CDR3 is built from 12 residues.

The DNA of the CDR3 is TGTGCCAGCAGCATGGGACAGGGGGCGTATGGCTACACCTTC. This encodes CASSMGQGAYGYTF. The V and J genes are TRBV7-9 and TRBJ1-2; 12 positions match TRBD1. Germline V gives CDR1 SEHNR, CDR2 FQNEAQ (reference sequence). The V gene end was trimmed by 5 bases and the J gene end by 5 bases; junction bases not matched to a gene: 3. The CDR3 consists of 14 residues.

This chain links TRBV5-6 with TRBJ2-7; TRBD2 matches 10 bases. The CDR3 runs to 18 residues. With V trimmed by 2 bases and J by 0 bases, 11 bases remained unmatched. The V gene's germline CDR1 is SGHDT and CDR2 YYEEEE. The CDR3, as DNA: TGTGCCAGCAGCTTTCAGCGGAGGACTAGCGGTCTCTCCTACGAGCAGTACTTC. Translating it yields CASSFQRRTSGLSYEQYF.

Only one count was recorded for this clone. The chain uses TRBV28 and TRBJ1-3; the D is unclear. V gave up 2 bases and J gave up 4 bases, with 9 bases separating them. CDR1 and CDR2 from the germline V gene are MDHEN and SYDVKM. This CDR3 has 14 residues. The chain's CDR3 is CASSLMAGGNTIYF. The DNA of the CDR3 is TGTGCCAGCAGTTTAATGGCAGGCGGAAACACCATATATTTT.

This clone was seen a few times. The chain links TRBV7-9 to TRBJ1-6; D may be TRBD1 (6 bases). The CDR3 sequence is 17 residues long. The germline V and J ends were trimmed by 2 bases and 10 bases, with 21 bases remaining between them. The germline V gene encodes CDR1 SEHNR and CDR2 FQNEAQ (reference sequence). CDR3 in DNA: TGTGCCAGCAGCTTATCAGGGGCGCAAAGTCAGCGCTCACCCCTCCACTTT. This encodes CASSLSGAQSQRSPLHF.

CDR3 sequence: CASSYSNVQPAEAFF. The CDR3 DNA follows: TGTGCCAGCAGTTACTCTAACGTACAGCCGGCTGAAGCTTTCTTT. V is TRBV6-6 and J is TRBJ1-1; no clear D gene. CDR3 size: 15 residues. The V gene's germline CDR1 is MNHNY and CDR2 SVGAGI (reference sequence). Trimming removed 0 bases at V and 6 bases at J, with 14 bases between.

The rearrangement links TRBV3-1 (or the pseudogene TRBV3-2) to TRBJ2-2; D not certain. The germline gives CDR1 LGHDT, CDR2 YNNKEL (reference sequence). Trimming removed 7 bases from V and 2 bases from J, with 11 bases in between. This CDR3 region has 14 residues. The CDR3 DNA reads TGTGCCAGCACTATCAGCGCAAACACCGGGGAGCTGTTTTTT. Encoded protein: CASTISANTGELFF.

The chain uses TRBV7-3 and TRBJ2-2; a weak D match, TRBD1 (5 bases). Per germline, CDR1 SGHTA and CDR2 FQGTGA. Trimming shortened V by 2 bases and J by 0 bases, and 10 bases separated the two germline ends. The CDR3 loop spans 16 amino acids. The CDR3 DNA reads TGTGCCAGCAGCTTACATGAGACAGCGAACACCGGGGAGCTGTTTTTT. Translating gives CASSLHETANTGELFF.

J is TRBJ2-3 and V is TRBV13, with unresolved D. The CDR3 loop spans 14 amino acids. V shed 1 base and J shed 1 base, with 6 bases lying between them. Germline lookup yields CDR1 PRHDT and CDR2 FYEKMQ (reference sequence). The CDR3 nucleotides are TGTGCCAGCAGCTTAGATCTCGGCACAGATACGCAGTATTTT. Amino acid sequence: CASSLDLGTDTQYF.

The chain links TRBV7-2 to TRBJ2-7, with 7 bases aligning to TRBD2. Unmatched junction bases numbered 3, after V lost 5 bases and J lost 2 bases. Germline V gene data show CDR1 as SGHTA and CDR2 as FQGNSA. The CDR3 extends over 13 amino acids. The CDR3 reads CASSPRGAYEQYF. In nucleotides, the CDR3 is TGTGCCAGCAGCCCTCGGGGGGCCTACGAGCAGTACTTC.